This TCR beta chain appears in the sequencing data of a study of spatial heterogeneity in lung cancer. Study-level results: Counts of expanded intratumoral alpha and beta TCRs tracked tumor mutation counts.

This CDR3 comprises 14 residues. Per the germline V gene, CDR1 is SEHNR and CDR2 is FQNEAQ (reference sequence). Trimming stripped 3 bases from V and 3 bases from J, with 9 bases between. TCRdb used MiXCR to reprocess the 5' RACE reads, holding one entry per CDR3 protein. The sample consists of about 9,600 distinct CDR3 sequences, 6% to 6.5% of them appearing once. As to this clonotype: The target antigen is unknown. It is likely a read error, because the conserved phenylalanine at the end of the CDR3 is missing.

Time point defined: sample taken at primary tumor resection. No cells were sorted before sequencing. The whole RNA sequenced was extracted from tumor, nontumor lung or frozen PBMC. This receptor was identified in a female donor with early-stage non-small cell lung cancer. The rearrangement joins TRBV7-9 to TRBJ2-1; no clear D. Sequencing used lung tumor tissue, obtained at surgery. CDR3 amino acids: CASSFKSVYNEQFY. Written as DNA, the CDR3 is TGTGCCAGCAGCTTTAAAAGCGTCTACAATGAGCAGTTCTAC.